This TCR beta chain was documented in a study of molecular identifiers for immune sequencing clone quantification. For the study at large: The replicates split RNA from about 20,000 or 100,000 naive CD8 cells five ways and sequenced four.

TCRdb ran MiXCR on the PCR reads and lists one entry per CDR3 protein. Of more than 450,000 distinct CDR3 sequences listed, around 21% are singletons. This clonotype was recorded at least ten times. Its target is unknown. Broader study findings: Amid one million naive cells, spiked Jurkat TCR RNA from one cell was reportedly still detectable. Highly expanded clone sizes could end up underestimated if a barcode were shared by identical TCR molecules.

The germline gives CDR1 LGHNA, CDR2 YSLEER. The CDR3 extends over 15 amino acids. Trimming took 0 bases from V and 1 from J, leaving 7 bases between them. Sorted inputs of roughly 17,000 to 1,100,000 cells, with 10%, 30% or 50% RNA, yielded naive CD8 libraries. The rearrangement joins TRBV4-3 to TRBJ2-1; a weak D match, TRBD2 (5 bases). The sample comprised naive CD8+ T cells from blood, with Jurkat cell RNA spiked in. Subset described: FACS-sorted CD8+CD4-CCR7+CD45RA+ naive T cells. This TCR was recovered from a human donor in good health. Some libraries in this study had Jurkat cell RNA spiked in. CDR3: CASSQDSGSYNEQFF. CDR3 DNA: TGCGCCAGCAGCCAAGATTCGGGGTCCTACAATGAGCAGTTCTTC.